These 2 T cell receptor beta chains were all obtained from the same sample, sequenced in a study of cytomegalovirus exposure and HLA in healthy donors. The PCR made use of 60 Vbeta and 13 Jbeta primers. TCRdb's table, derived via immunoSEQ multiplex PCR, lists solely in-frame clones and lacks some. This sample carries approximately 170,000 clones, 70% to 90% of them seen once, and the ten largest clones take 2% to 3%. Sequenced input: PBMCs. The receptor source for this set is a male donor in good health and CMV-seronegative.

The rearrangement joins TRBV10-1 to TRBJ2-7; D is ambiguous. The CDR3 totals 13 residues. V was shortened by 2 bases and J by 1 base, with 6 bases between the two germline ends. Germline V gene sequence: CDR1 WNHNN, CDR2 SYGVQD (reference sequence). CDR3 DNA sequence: TGCGCCAGCAGTGAGCCCAGTTCCTACGAGCAGTACTTC. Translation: CASSEPSSYEQYF.

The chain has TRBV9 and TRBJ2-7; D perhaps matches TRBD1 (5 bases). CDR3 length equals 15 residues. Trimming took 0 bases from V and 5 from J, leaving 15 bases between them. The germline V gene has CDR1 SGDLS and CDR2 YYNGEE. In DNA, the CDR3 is TGTGCCAGCAGCGTAGCTGTTGCAGGGCCCCACGAGCAGTACTTC. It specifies CASSVAVAGPHEQYF.